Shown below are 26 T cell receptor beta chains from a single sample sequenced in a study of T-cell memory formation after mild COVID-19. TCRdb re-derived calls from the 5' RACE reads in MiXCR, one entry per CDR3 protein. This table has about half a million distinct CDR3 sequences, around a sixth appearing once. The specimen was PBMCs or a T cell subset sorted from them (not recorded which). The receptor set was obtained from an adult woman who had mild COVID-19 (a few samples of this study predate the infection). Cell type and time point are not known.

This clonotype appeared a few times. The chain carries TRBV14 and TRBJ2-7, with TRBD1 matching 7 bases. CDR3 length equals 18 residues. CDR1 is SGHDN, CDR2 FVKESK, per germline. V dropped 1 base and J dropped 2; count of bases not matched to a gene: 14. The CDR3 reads CASSQAETFRDRPYEQYF. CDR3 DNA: TGTGCCAGCAGCCAAGCGGAGACTTTTAGGGACAGACCCTACGAGCAGTACTTC.

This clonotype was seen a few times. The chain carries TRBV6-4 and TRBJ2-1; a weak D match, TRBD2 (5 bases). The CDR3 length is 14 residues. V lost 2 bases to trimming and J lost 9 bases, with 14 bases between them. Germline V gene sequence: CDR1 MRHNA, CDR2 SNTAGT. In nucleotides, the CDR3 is TGTGCCAGCAGTGACGGTCGGGATGATCCTGAGCAGTTCTTC. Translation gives CASSDGRDDPEQFF.

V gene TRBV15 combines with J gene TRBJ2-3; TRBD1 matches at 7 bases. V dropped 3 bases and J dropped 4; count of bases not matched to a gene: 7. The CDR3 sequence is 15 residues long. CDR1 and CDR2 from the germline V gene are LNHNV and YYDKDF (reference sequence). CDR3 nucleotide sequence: TGTGCCACCAGCAGGGGAGACAGGGTTGCAGATACGCAGTATTTT. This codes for CATSRGDRVADTQYF. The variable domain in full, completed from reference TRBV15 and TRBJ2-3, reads DAMVIQNPRYQVTQFGKPVTLSCSQTLNHNVMYWYQQKSSQAPKLLFHYYDKDFNNEADTPDNFQSRRPNTSFCFLDIRSPGLGDTAMYLCATSRGDRVADTQYFGPGTRLTVL.

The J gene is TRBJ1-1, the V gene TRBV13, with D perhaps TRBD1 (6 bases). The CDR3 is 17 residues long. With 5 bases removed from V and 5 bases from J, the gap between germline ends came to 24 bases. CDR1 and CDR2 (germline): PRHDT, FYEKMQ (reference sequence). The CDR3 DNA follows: TGTGCCAGCAGCCATACAGGGCTCGGAAAAGAGAGGACTGAAGCTTTCTTT. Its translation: CASSHTGLGKERTEAFF.

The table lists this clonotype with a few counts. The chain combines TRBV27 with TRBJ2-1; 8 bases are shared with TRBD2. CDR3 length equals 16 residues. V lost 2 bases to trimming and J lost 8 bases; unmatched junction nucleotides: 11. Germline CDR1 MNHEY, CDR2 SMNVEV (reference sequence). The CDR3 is CASSLRGLETLYEQFF. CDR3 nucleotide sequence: TGTGCCAGCAGTTTAAGGGGACTAGAAACTCTCTATGAGCAGTTCTTC.

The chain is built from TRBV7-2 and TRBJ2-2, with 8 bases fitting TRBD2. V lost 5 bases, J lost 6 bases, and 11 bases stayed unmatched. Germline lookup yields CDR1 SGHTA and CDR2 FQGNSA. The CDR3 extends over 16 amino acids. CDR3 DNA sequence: TGTGCCAGCAGCCCCCACCCCAGCGGGAGACCCGGGGAGCTGTTTTTT. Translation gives CASSPHPSGRPGELFF.

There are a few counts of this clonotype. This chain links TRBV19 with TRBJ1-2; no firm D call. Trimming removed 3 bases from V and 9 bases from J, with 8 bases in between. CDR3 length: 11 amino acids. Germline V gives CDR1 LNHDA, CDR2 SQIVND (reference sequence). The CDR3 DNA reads TGTGCCAGTAGTATCTCCGGCCGCTACACCTTC. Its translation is CASSISGRYTF.

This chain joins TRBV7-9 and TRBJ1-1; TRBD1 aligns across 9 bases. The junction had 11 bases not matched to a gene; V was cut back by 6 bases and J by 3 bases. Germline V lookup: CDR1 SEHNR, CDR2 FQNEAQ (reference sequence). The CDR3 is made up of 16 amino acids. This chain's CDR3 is CASRMPGTGFYTEAFF. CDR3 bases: TGTGCCAGCAGAATGCCCGGGACAGGGTTTTACACTGAAGCTTTCTTT.

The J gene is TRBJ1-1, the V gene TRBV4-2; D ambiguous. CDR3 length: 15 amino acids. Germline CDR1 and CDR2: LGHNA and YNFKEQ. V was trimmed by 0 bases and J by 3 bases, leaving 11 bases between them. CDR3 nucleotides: TGTGCCAGCAGCCAAGATCTTCCTAGTGACACTGAAGCTTTCTTT. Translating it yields CASSQDLPSDTEAFF.

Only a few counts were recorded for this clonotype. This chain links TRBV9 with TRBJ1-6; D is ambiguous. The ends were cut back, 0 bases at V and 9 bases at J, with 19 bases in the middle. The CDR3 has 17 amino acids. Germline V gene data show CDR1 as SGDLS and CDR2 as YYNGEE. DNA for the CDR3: TGTGCCAGCAGCGTAGCAGCCAGGAATTACCCCTCTTCACCCCTCCACTTT. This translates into CASSVAARNYPSSPLHF.

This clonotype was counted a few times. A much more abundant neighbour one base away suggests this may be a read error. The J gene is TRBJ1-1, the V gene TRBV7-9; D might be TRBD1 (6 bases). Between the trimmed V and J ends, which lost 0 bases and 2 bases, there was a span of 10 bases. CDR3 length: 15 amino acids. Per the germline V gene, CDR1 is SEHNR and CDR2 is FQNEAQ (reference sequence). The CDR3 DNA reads TGTGCCAGCAGCTTAGCGGGCAGGGGTAACACTGAAGCTTTCTTT. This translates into CASSLAGRGNTEAFF.

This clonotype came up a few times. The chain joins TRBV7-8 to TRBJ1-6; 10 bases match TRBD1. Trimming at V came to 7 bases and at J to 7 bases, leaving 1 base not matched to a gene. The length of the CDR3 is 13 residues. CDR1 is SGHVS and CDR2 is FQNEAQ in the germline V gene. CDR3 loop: CASKTGGNSPLHF. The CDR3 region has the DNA TGTGCCAGCAAGACAGGGGGCAATTCACCCCTCCACTTT.

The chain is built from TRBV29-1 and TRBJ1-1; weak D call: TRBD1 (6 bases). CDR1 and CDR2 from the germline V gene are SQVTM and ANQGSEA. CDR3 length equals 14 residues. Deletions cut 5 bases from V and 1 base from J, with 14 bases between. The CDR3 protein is CSVPYLGGNTEAFF. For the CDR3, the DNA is TGCAGCGTTCCATACCTAGGGGGGAACACTGAAGCTTTCTTT.

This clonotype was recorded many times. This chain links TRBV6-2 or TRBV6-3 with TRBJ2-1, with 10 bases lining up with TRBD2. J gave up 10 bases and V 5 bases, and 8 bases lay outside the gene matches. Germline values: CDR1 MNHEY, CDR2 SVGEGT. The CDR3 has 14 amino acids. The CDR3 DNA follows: TGTGCCAGCAGTCGCCTAGCGGGAGTATCAGAGCAGTTCTTC. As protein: CASSRLAGVSEQFF.

The CDR3 region has the DNA TGTGCCAGCAGCCAAGGAGTCCTTGTGAACACTGAAGCTTTCTTT. Translation: CASSQGVLVNTEAFF. V gene TRBV14 combines with J gene TRBJ1-1; D remains ambiguous. The germline V gene encodes CDR1 SGHDN and CDR2 FVKESK. The germline V and J ends were trimmed by 1 base and 0 bases, with 9 bases remaining between them. This CDR3 has 15 residues.

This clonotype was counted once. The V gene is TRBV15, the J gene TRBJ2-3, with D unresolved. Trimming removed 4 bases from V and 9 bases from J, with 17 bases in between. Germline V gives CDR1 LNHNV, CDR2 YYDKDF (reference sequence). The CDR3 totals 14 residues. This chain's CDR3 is CATSTGLTVETQYF. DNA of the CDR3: TGTGCCACCAGCACCGGCTTGACGGTTGAGACGCAGTATTTT.

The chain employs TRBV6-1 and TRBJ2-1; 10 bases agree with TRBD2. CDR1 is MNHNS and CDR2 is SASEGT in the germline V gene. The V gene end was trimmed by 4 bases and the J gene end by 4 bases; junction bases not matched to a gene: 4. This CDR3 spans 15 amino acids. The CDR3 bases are TGTGCCAGCAGTGTAACAGCGGGGGGGTACAATGAGCAGTTCTTC. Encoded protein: CASSVTAGGYNEQFF.

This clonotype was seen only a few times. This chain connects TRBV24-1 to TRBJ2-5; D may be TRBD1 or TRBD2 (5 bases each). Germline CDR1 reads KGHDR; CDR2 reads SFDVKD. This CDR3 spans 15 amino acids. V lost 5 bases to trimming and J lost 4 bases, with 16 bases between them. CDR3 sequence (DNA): TGTGCCACCAGTGTTGAGTGGGGGTCGACAGAGACCCAGTACTTC. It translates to CATSVEWGSTETQYF.

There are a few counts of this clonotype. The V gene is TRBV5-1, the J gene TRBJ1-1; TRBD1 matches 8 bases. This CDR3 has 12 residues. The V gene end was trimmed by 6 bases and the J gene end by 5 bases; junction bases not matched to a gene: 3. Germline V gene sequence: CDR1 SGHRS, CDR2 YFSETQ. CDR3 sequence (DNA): TGCGCCAGCACCGACAGGGGAACTGAAGCTTTCTTT. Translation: CASTDRGTEAFF.

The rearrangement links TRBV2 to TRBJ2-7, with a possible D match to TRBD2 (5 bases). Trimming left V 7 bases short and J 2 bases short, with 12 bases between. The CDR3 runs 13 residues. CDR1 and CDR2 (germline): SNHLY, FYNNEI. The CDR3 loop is CASTRGLAYEQYF. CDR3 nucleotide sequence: TGTGCCAGCACCCGCGGACTGGCCTACGAGCAGTACTTC. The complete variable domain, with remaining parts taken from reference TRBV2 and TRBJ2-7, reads EPEVTQTPSHQVTQMGQEVILRCVPISNHLYFYWYRQILGQKVEFLVSFYNNEISEKSEIFDDQFSVERPDGSNFTLKIRSTKLEDSAMYFCASTRGLAYEQYFGPGTRLTVT.

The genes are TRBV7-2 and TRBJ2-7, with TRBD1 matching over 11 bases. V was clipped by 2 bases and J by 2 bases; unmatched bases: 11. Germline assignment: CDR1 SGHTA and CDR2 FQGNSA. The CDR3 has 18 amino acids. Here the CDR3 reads CASSLKGLRGQGAYEQYF. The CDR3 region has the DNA TGTGCCAGCAGCTTAAAGGGGCTCCGGGGACAGGGGGCCTACGAGCAGTACTTC.

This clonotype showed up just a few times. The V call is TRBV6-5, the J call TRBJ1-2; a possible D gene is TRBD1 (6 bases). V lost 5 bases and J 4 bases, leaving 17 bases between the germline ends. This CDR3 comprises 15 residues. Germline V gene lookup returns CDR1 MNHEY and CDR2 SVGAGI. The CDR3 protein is CASSLWTAGAYGYTF. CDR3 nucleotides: TGTGCCAGCAGTCTCTGGACAGCAGGGGCCTATGGCTACACCTTC.

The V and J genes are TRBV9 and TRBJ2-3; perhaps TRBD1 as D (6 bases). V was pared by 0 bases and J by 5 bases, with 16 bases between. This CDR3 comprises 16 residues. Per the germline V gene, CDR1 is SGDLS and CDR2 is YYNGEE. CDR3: CASSVDSGVRGDTQYF. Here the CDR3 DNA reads TGTGCCAGCAGCGTAGACTCTGGGGTCAGGGGAGATACGCAGTATTTT.

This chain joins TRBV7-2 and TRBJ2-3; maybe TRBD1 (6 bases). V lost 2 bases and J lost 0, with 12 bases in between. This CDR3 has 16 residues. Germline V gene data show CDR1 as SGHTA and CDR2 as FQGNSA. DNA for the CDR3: TGTGCCAGCAGCTTAACAGGGCGGAGTAGCACAGATACGCAGTATTTT. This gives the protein CASSLTGRSSTDTQYF. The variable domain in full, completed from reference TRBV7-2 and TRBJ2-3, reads GAGVSQSPSNKVTEKGKDVELRCDPISGHTALYWYRQSLGQGLEFLIYFQGNSAPDKSGLPSDRFSAERTGGSVSTLTIQRTQQEDSAVYLCASSLTGRSSTDTQYFGPGTRLTVL.

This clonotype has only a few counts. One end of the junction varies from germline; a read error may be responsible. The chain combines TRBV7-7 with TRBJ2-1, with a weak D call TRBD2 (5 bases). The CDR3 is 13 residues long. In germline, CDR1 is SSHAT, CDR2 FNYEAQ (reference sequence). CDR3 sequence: CASSFGGSREQFF. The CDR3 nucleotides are TGTGCTAGCAGCTTCGGCGGGTCCCGGGAGCAGTTCTTC.

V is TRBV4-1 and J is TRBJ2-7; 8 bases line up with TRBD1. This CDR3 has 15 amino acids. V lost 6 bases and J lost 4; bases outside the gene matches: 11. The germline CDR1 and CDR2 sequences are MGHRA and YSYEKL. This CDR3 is CASRHGQGGGYEQYF. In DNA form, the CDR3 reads TGCGCCAGCAGACACGGACAGGGTGGAGGTTACGAGCAGTACTTC.